These T cell receptor beta chains were read from a single sample in a study of human T cells and chemical hapten exposure. In TCRdb, the RACE reads were re-called with MiXCR into one record per CDR3 protein. The sample holds roughly 120,000 distinct CDR3 sequences, about 13% seen once. Sequenced here: whole blood, sampled in connection with sensitization to the hapten diphenylcyclopropenone (DPC). The receptors here all came from a young woman with alopecia areata. Some clones in this sample may be carry-over from other donors' samples. Each CDR3 is given with its conserved first and last residue. The D gene is left open where the match is weak. Clone size is shown for a subset of rows, as once, few, many or a class of expanded clone.

V,J,D,size,CDR3,DNA
TRBV11-1,TRBJ2-4,.,.,CASSFRIAKNIQYF,TGTGCCAGCAGCTTCAGGATAGCCAAAAACATTCAGTACTTC
TRBV18,TRBJ1-1,.,few,CASSPLGLEAFF,TGTGCCAGCTCACCATTGGGGCTTGAAGCTTTCTTT
TRBV10-2,TRBJ1-2,.,.,CASRDARLYTF,TGCGCCAGCAGGGACGCCCGCCTGTACACCTTC
TRBV4-3,TRBJ2-5,TRBD2,.,CASSQEVAGGFQETEYF,TGCGCCAGCAGCCAAGAAGTCGCGGGGGGGTTCCAAGAGACCGAGTATTTC
TRBV19,TRBJ1-5,TRBD1,.,CASNPGQGSNQPQHF,TGTGCCAGTAATCCGGGACAGGGAAGCAATCAGCCCCAGCATTTT
TRBV13,TRBJ1-2,.,few,CASTRGAAYGYTF,TGTGCCAGCACCCGGGGGGCGGCCTATGGCTACACCTTC
TRBV7-2,TRBJ1-5,.,many,CASSLGPDLRPQHF,TGTGCCAGCAGCTTAGGGCCAGATCTACGGCCCCAGCATTTT
TRBV7-2,TRBJ2-5,.,.,CASSLVEGWETQYF,TGTGCCAGCAGCTTAGTGGAGGGCTGGGAGACCCAGTACTTC
TRBV7-9,TRBJ1-1,.,many,CASSEGGTEAFF,TGTGCCAGCAGCGAGGGGGGCACTGAAGCTTTCTTT
TRBV10-2,TRBJ2-1,.,.,CASSEPGLEQFF,TGCGCCAGCAGTGAACCCGGTCTAGAGCAGTTCTTC
TRBV11-3,TRBJ2-1,.,many,CASSLNTLSYNEQFF,TGTGCCAGCAGCTTGAATACCCTATCCTACAATGAGCAGTTCTTC
TRBV3-1,TRBJ2-7,.,.,CASSQDPGTRGEQYF,TGTGCCAGCAGCCAAGATCCTGGGACCCGAGGGGAGCAGTACTTC
TRBV7-6,TRBJ1-2,.,.,CASSLGGKFYGYTF,TGTGCCAGCAGCTTGGGAGGGAAGTTTTATGGCTACACCTTC
TRBV19,TRBJ1-2,.,few,CASIGKGPYGYTF,TGTGCCAGTATCGGGAAGGGGCCCTATGGCTACACCTTC
TRBV5-1,TRBJ2-1,TRBD2,many,CASSLGSAGVINEQFF,TGCGCCAGCAGCCTTGGTTCGGCGGGGGTTATCAATGAGCAGTTCTTC
TRBV7-6,TRBJ2-3,.,.,CASSFRIADTQYF,TGTGCCAGCAGCTTTAGGATCGCAGATACGCAGTATTTT
TRBV20-1,TRBJ2-3,.,few,CSARDPGPDTQYF,TGCAGTGCTAGAGACCCCGGTCCGGATACGCAGTATTTT
TRBV6-2/TRBV6-3,TRBJ2-5,.,.,CASTTPPRRRQETQYF,TGTGCCAGCACTACTCCCCCCCGTCGGCGGCAAGAGACCCAGTACTTC
TRBV18,TRBJ2-1,.,.,CASLRPMPSNNEQFF,TGTGCCAGCTTGAGGCCAATGCCTTCCAACAATGAGCAGTTCTTC
TRBV20-1,TRBJ2-3,.,many,CSATGDSTDTQYF,TGCAGTGCTACGGGGGATAGCACAGATACGCAGTATTTT
TRBV4-3,TRBJ2-1,.,.,CASSQVQVPSSYNEQFF,TGCGCCAGCAGCCAAGTTCAGGTCCCAAGCTCCTACAATGAGCAGTTCTTC
TRBV4-2,TRBJ1-5,TRBD1,few,CASSQDLGTGFYFQPQHF,TGTGCCAGCAGCCAAGATCTGGGGACAGGGTTCTATTTTCAGCCCCAGCATTTT
TRBV2,TRBJ2-3,.,many,CASSESSGRTDTQYF,TGTGCCAGCAGTGAGAGTAGCGGACGCACAGATACGCAGTATTTT
TRBV12-3/TRBV12-4,TRBJ2-7,TRBD1,few,CASRRTGGDEQYF,TGTGCCAGCAGGCGGACAGGGGGCGACGAGCAGTACTTC
TRBV28,TRBJ2-1,.,.,CASRLGGRNEQFF,TGTGCCAGCAGGCTGGGGGGGCGGAATGAGCAGTTCTTC
TRBV10-2,TRBJ2-2,TRBD2,few,CASSETSGGAAAGELFF,TGCGCCAGCAGTGAGACTAGCGGGGGAGCGGCGGCCGGGGAGCTGTTTTTT
TRBV4-1,TRBJ2-3,.,few,CASSQVNLNTDTQYF,TGCGCCAGCAGCCAAGTGAACTTAAACACAGATACGCAGTATTTT
TRBV20-1,TRBJ2-2,.,few,CSARDSRQGDTGELFF,TGCAGTGCTAGAGATTCTCGGCAGGGAGACACCGGGGAGCTGTTTTTT
TRBV6-2/TRBV6-3,TRBJ1-2,.,.,CASSYSSTGTVANYGYTF,TGTGCCAGCAGTTACTCTTCCACCGGGACGGTAGCTAACTATGGCTACACCTTC
TRBV10-2,TRBJ2-3,TRBD2,.,CATGTSGFLRGTDTQYF,TGCGCCACCGGGACTAGCGGGTTTCTGCGGGGCACAGATACGCAGTATTTT
TRBV5-5,TRBJ1-2,.,.,CASSFPSGERIHGYTF,TGTGCCAGCAGTTTTCCCTCAGGGGAACGGATACATGGCTACACCTTC
TRBV9,TRBJ1-5,.,.,CASSEDGDQPQHF,TGTGCCAGCAGCGAGGACGGGGATCAGCCCCAGCATTTT
TRBV19,TRBJ1-5,.,few,CASSPNRVRYSNQPQHF,TGTGCCAGTAGTCCGAACCGGGTCCGCTATAGCAATCAGCCCCAGCATTTT
TRBV6-2/TRBV6-3,TRBJ1-5,.,many,CASRQGNQPQHF,TGTGCCAGCAGACAAGGCAATCAGCCCCAGCATTTT
TRBV4-1,TRBJ1-1,.,few,CASRNRAVNTEAFF,TGCGCCAGCAGAAACAGGGCCGTGAACACTGAAGCTTTCTTT
TRBV7-6,TRBJ2-3,TRBD2,.,CASSSQGLAGSTDTQYF,TGTGCCAGCAGCTCCCAGGGACTAGCGGGGAGCACAGATACGCAGTATTTT
TRBV2,TRBJ1-5,.,many,CASSPNRYNQPQHF,TGTGCCAGCAGCCCCAACAGGTACAATCAGCCCCAGCATTTT
TRBV4-2,TRBJ1-1,.,few,CASSQLGPVNTEAFF,TGTGCCAGCAGCCAGTTGGGACCGGTGAACACTGAAGCTTTCTTT
TRBV7-2,TRBJ1-1,TRBD1,.,CASRGDRTEAFF,TGTGCCAGCAGGGGGGACAGAACTGAAGCTTTCTTT
TRBV4-3,TRBJ1-6,.,few,CASSSSRYNSPLHF,TGCGCCAGCAGCTCAAGCCGCTATAATTCACCCCTCCACTTT
TRBV7-2,TRBJ2-1,TRBD2,few,CASSFARGGNNEQFF,TGTGCCAGCAGCTTCGCCCGGGGGGGCAACAATGAGCAGTTCTTC
TRBV5-6,TRBJ1-2,.,.,CASSLGDISNYGYTF,TGTGCCAGCAGCTTGGGTGACATTTCTAACTATGGCTACACCTTC